This is a list of T cell receptor beta chains from one sample in a study of blood T cell repertoires in COVID-19. Profiling relied on immunoSEQ multiplex PCR, and the TCRdb table lists in-frame clones only, not all of them. The sample holds approximately 190,000 clones; roughly 84% are singletons and the top ten take about 20%. Sequencing was performed on peripheral blood. These receptors were obtained from a human donor in a cohort sampled during active COVID-19. Both conserved end residues are part of each CDR3. Fields, in order: clone size, V gene, J gene, D gene, CDR3 length, CDR3 protein, CDR3 DNA. The D gene is left open where the match is weak. For some rows the clone size is stated as once, few or many, or as a class when expanded; others skip it.

-	TRBV10-3	TRBJ2-3	TRBD2	17	CAISESASGRSGDTQYF	TGTGCCATCAGTGAGTCGGCTAGCGGGAGGTCAGGAGATACGCAGTATTTT
-	TRBV28	TRBJ2-7	TRBD2	14	CASSLAGEIHEQYF	TGTGCCAGCAGTTTAGCGGGAGAAATCCACGAGCAGTACTTC
-	TRBV6-5	TRBJ2-3	-	15	CASSYAGIAQKTQYF	TGTGCCAGCAGTTACGCCGGGATTGCACAGAAGACGCAGTATTTT
-	TRBV27	TRBJ1-2	-	13	CASRAGAVGGYTF	TGTGCCAGCAGAGCAGGGGCCGTTGGGGGCTACACCTTC
-	TRBV7-9	TRBJ1-1	TRBD1	16	CASSSSGTGSYGEAFF	TGTGCCAGCAGCTCCTCCGGGACAGGGAGTTATGGTGAAGCTTTCTTT
few	TRBV6-5	TRBJ1-4	-	13	CASIPPGDEKLFF	TGTGCCAGCATTCCCCCGGGTGATGAAAAACTGTTTTTT
-	TRBV21-1	TRBJ1-2	-	15	CASSKGKTDVYGYTF	TGTGCCAGCAGCAAAGGAAAGACAGATGTCTATGGCTACACCTTC
-	TRBV4-1	TRBJ2-1	TRBD2	18	CASSRLVASGRTNNEQFF	TGCGCCAGCAGCCGGCTCGTGGCTAGCGGGAGGACAAACAATGAGCAGTTCTTC
once	TRBV6-6	TRBJ2-6	-	15	CASSSTDSGANVLTF	TGTGCCAGCAGTTCTACAGACTCTGGGGCCAACGTCCTGACTTTC
-	TRBV29-1	TRBJ2-1	-	12	CSVREIGHEQFF	TGCAGCGTGCGGGAAATTGGGCATGAGCAGTTCTTC
-	TRBV7-2	TRBJ2-1	TRBD2	15	CASSLDSGRRNEQFF	TGTGCCAGCAGCTTAGATAGCGGGAGACGGAATGAGCAGTTCTTC
-	TRBV18	TRBJ2-1	-	17	CASSQDFRLGDDWEQFF	TGTGCCAGCTCACAAGATTTCCGACTAGGAGATGATTGGGAGCAGTTCTTC
few	TRBV5-1	TRBJ1-1	TRBD1	13	CASSGQGATEAFF	TGCGCCAGCAGCGGACAGGGGGCCACTGAAGCTTTCTTT
-	TRBV3-1/TRBV3-2	TRBJ2-1	-	14	CASRRRGPSNEQFF	TGTGCCAGCAGGCGTAGAGGGCCCTCCAATGAGCAGTTCTTC
-	TRBV5-4	TRBJ2-1	-	15	CASSLDGSSYNEQFF	TGTGCCAGCAGCTTGGACGGGAGCTCCTACAATGAGCAGTTCTTC
-	TRBV18	TRBJ1-6	TRBD1	16	CASSPAGTGGPSPLHF	TGTGCCAGCTCACCAGCCGGGACAGGGGGTCCATCACCCCTCCACTTT
-	TRBV11-2	TRBJ2-5	TRBD2	16	CASSSLTRGGIETQYF	TGTGCCAGCAGCTCCCTCACCCGGGGGGGCATCGAGACCCAGTACTTC
once	TRBV6-4	TRBJ1-5	TRBD1	18	CASSRDSLKGSSNQPQHF	TGTGCCAGCAGTAGGGACAGCCTCAAAGGTAGTAGCAATCAGCCCCAGCATTTT
-	TRBV5-4	TRBJ2-6	-	14	CASSQGSGANVLTF	TGTGCCAGCAGTCAGGGCTCTGGGGCCAACGTCCTGACTTTC
-	TRBV11-2	TRBJ2-5	-	15	CASSFRDSAFETQYF	TGTGCCAGCAGCTTCCGGGACTCGGCCTTCGAGACCCAGTACTTC
-	TRBV2	TRBJ1-4	-	13	CASSIQDGEKLFF	TGTGCCAGCAGTATACAGGATGGCGAAAAACTGTTTTTT
-	TRBV19	TRBJ2-2	TRBD1	13	CASSDRGTGELFF	TGTGCCAGTAGCGACAGGGGTACCGGGGAGCTGTTTTTT
-	TRBV5-1	TRBJ2-2	-	14	CASSLDSNTGELFF	TGCGCCAGCAGCTTAGACAGCAACACCGGGGAGCTGTTTTTT
few	TRBV5-1	TRBJ2-2	-	18	CASSYSSAGNMFTGELFF	TGCGCCAGCAGCTACTCGAGTGCGGGCAATATGTTCACCGGGGAGCTGTTTTTT
once	TRBV3-1/TRBV3-2	TRBJ1-1	-	14	CASSQVGGTTEAFF	TGTGCCAGCAGCCAAGTGGGGGGAACGACTGAAGCTTTCTTT
-	TRBV3-1/TRBV3-2	TRBJ1-1	TRBD1	13	CASSLRGETEAFF	TGTGCCAGCAGCCTCAGGGGGGAAACTGAAGCTTTCTTT
-	TRBV30	TRBJ1-3	-	15	CAWDPALGSGNTIYF	TGTGCCTGGGACCCGGCCCTCGGGTCTGGAAACACCATATATTTT
-	TRBV19	TRBJ1-1	-	11	CASSTSIAAFF	TGTGCCAGTAGTACCTCTATTGCAGCTTTCTTT
-	TRBV28	TRBJ2-1	TRBD1	13	CASGQGSYNEQFF	TGTGCCAGCGGACAGGGCTCCTACAATGAGCAGTTCTTC
-	TRBV30	TRBJ1-1	-	13	CAWRGGMPSEAFF	TGTGCCTGGAGGGGAGGGATGCCCTCTGAAGCTTTCTTT
-	TRBV5-5	TRBJ1-5	TRBD1	14	CASSRRDRDQPQHF	TGTGCCAGCAGCCGCAGAGACAGGGATCAGCCCCAGCATTTT
-	TRBV6-5	TRBJ2-6	-	15	CASSYGPSGANVLTF	TGTGCCAGCAGTTACGGCCCCTCTGGGGCCAACGTCCTGACTTTC
-	TRBV19	TRBJ2-2	-	16	CASSIPGFSNTGELFF	TGTGCCAGTAGTATCCCAGGGTTTTCGAACACCGGGGAGCTGTTTTTT
-	TRBV19	TRBJ1-1	-	15	CASIAWGVMNTEAFF	TGTGCCAGTATCGCCTGGGGGGTAATGAACACTGAAGCTTTCTTT
-	TRBV9	TRBJ2-7	-	17	CASSVGGGTPRGYEQYF	TGTGCCAGCAGCGTAGGGGGCGGGACTCCCAGAGGCTACGAGCAGTACTTC
-	TRBV2	TRBJ2-2	-	12	CASRLGAGELFF	TGTGCCAGCAGGCTAGGGGCCGGGGAGCTGTTTTTT
-	TRBV11-2	TRBJ1-2	-	15	CASSFSRIPNYGYTF	TGTGCCAGCAGCTTTAGTAGAATCCCCAACTATGGCTACACCTTC
-	TRBV11-1	TRBJ1-1	TRBD1	15	CASSQPGQALGEAFF	TGTGCCAGCAGCCAACCCGGACAGGCTCTTGGTGAAGCTTTCTTT
-	TRBV6-5	TRBJ2-1	TRBD2	12	CASRQLAGGFFF	TGTGCCAGCAGGCAACTAGCGGGGGGCTTCTTCTTC
-	TRBV18	TRBJ2-3	TRBD2	13	CASSAGATDTQYF	TGTGCCAGCTCAGCGGGAGCGACAGATACGCAGTATTTT
-	TRBV29-1	TRBJ1-6	-	13	CSVGWGDHSPLHF	TGCAGCGTTGGATGGGGGGACCATTCACCCCTCCACTTT
-	TRBV12-3/TRBV12-4	TRBJ2-1	TRBD1	13	CATGQGSYNEQFF	TGTGCGACAGGGCAAGGCTCCTACAATGAGCAGTTCTTC
-	TRBV3-1/TRBV3-2	TRBJ1-5	-	13	CASSQERGEPQHF	TGTGCCAGCAGCCAAGAGCGGGGGGAGCCCCAGCATTTT
-	TRBV3-1/TRBV3-2	TRBJ1-4	-	15	CASSQAGAGNEKLFF	TGTGCCAGCAGCCAAGCAGGGGCCGGCAATGAAAAACTGTTTTTT
-	TRBV11-2	TRBJ1-5	-	14	CASSADRYNQPQHF	TGTGCCAGCAGCGCAGACAGGTACAATCAGCCCCAGCATTTT
-	TRBV5-5	TRBJ2-7	TRBD2	13	CASSSGLVRQQYF	TGTGCCAGCAGCTCGGGACTAGTTCGTCAGCAGTACTTC
-	TRBV5-1	TRBJ1-2	TRBD1	17	CASSRYPGQVQGLGYTF	TGCGCCAGCAGCAGATACCCGGGACAGGTCCAAGGGTTAGGCTACACCTTC
-	TRBV2	TRBJ2-1	TRBD2	12	CASNLAGGEQFF	TGTGCCAGCAACCTAGCGGGGGGAGAGCAGTTCTTC
-	TRBV7-2	TRBJ2-4	TRBD1	13	CASSLRQGYIQYF	TGTGCCAGCAGCTTACGACAGGGATACATTCAGTACTTC
-	TRBV29-1	TRBJ1-2	-	14	CSVGVPGRSYGYTF	TGCAGCGTTGGTGTTCCAGGGCGCAGCTATGGCTACACCTTC
-	TRBV19	TRBJ1-4	-	15	CASIGAAGPREKLFF	TGTGCCAGTATTGGCGCTGCAGGGCCGAGAGAAAAACTGTTTTTT
-	TRBV7-2	TRBJ2-7	-	12	CASSLVPSEQYF	TGTGCCAGCAGCTTAGTTCCGAGTGAGCAGTACTTC
-	TRBV28	TRBJ1-4	-	16	CASTSLGTAFYEKLFF	TGTGCCAGCACCTCCCTTGGTACAGCTTTTTATGAAAAACTGTTTTTT
few	TRBV7-2	TRBJ1-5	-	13	CASSLGAVEPQHF	TGTGCCAGCAGCTTAGGGGCCGTCGAGCCCCAGCATTTT
few	TRBV6-5	TRBJ1-5	-	13	CASRSDRNQPQHF	TGTGCCAGCAGGTCAGACAGGAATCAGCCCCAGCATTTT